Included here is one T cell receptor (beta chain) sequence, with context. As yet, its antigen is unknown. Sorting of unstimulated PBMCs yielded separate CD3+CD4+ and CD3+CD8+ fractions. Sequencing used immunoSEQ multiplex PCR; TCRdb keeps in-frame clones, though not all of them. The sample has approximately 51,000 clones, roughly 70% seen once. The sample originates from a study of T cell clones after liver transplantation. Study-wide findings and caveats: Conclusions were preliminary, with small, heterogeneous patient groups.

From germline, CDR1 is GTSNPN and CDR2 SVGIG (reference sequence). The CDR3 is 14 amino acids. The germline V and J ends were trimmed by 2 bases and 1 base, with 12 bases remaining between them. The chain carries TRBV30 and TRBJ2-7; D may correspond to TRBD1 or TRBD2 (6 bases each). The origin of this receptor is a human patient who received a liver transplant. Some of the T cells may derive from the graft donor. Sequenced here: CD4+ T cells from blood, sampled less than 70 months after liver transplant. The CDR3 region has the DNA TGTGCCTGGAGTACACGGGGGCCTTCCTACGAGCAGTACTTC. Translated, it gives CAWSTRGPSYEQYF. The entire variable domain, with the rest obtained from reference TRBV30 and TRBJ2-7, is as follows: SQTIHQWPATLVQPVGSPLSLECTVEGTSNPNLYWYRQAAGRGLQLLFYSVGIGQISSEVPQNLSASRPQDRQFILSSKKLLLSDSGFYLCAWSTRGPSYEQYFGPGTRLTVT.